This T cell receptor (beta chain) was identified in a study of T cell changes during pregnancy in multiple sclerosis. Assay: immunoSEQ multiplex PCR; the TCRdb copy retains only in-frame clones and omits some. The sample contains 70,000 to 100,000 clones, 90% to 95% of which appear only once. Germline V CDR1 and CDR2: MNHEY, SMNVEV (reference sequence). Trimming cost V 1 base and J 4 bases; bases outside gene matches: 10. This CDR3 is 17 amino acids long. Sequenced here: peripheral blood, sampled in the first trimester of pregnancy. J is TRBJ1-5 and V is TRBV27; 7 bases agree with TRBD1. This receptor was identified in a female donor with multiple sclerosis, enrolled in a pregnancy study. This CDR3 is CASSLWAAGGENQPQHF. The CDR3 nucleotides read TGTGCCAGCAGTTTATGGGCGGCAGGGGGAGAAAATCAGCCCCAGCATTTT.